This is a list of T cell receptor beta chains from one sample in a study of blood T cell repertoires in COVID-19. Libraries were prepared by immunoSEQ multiplex PCR; TCRdb keeps only in-frame clonotypes and omits some of them. The sample holds roughly 250,000 clones; 86% are singletons and the top ten take roughly 9.8%. Material: peripheral blood. All receptors derive from a man aged 35-49 years who had recovered from COVID-19. CDR3s include the opening cysteine and the closing phenylalanine or tryptophan. The D gene is left open where the match is weak. Size is omitted from some rows. Given values are once, few, many or a class for expanded clones.

V gene: TRBV10-3; clone size: .; J gene: TRBJ1-1; D gene: .; CDR3 protein: CAISVAGNTEAFF; CDR3 DNA: TGTGCCATCAGTGTTGCAGGGAACACTGAAGCTTTCTTT
V gene: TRBV5-1; clone size: .; J gene: TRBJ1-3; D gene: .; CDR3 protein: CASSDVAGGNTIYF; CDR3 DNA: TGCGCCAGCAGTGATGTGGCAGGCGGAAACACCATATATTTT
V gene: TRBV2; clone size: .; J gene: TRBJ2-7; D gene: .; CDR3 protein: CASSEDGGLRGLAGLF; CDR3 DNA: TGTGCCAGCAGTGAAGATGGTGGACTACGGGGCCTAGCAGGTCTCTTC
V gene: TRBV2; clone size: .; J gene: TRBJ2-3; D gene: .; CDR3 protein: CASREVPTDTQYF; CDR3 DNA: TGTGCCAGCAGGGAGGTCCCAACAGATACGCAGTATTTT
V gene: TRBV5-1; clone size: .; J gene: TRBJ2-5; D gene: .; CDR3 protein: CASSSLFAETQYF; CDR3 DNA: TGCGCCAGCAGCTCACTTTTCGCAGAGACCCAGTACTTC
V gene: TRBV5-1; clone size: .; J gene: TRBJ2-6; D gene: TRBD1; CDR3 protein: CASSHIPGQIPSGANVLTF; CDR3 DNA: TGCGCCAGCAGTCACATCCCGGGACAGATCCCCTCTGGGGCCAACGTCCTGACTTTC
V gene: TRBV6-5; clone size: once; J gene: TRBJ1-4; D gene: .; CDR3 protein: CATKGLHNEKLFF; CDR3 DNA: TGTGCCACCAAGGGACTGCATAATGAAAAACTGTTTTTT
V gene: TRBV3-1/TRBV3-2; clone size: .; J gene: TRBJ2-5; D gene: .; CDR3 protein: CASSLRTDLYQETQYF; CDR3 DNA: TGTGCCAGCAGCCTCCGAACAGATCTATACCAAGAGACCCAGTACTTC
V gene: TRBV5-1; clone size: .; J gene: TRBJ1-1; D gene: .; CDR3 protein: CASTIQGTLRSTEAFF; CDR3 DNA: TGCGCCAGCACAATCCAGGGAACCCTAAGGAGCACTGAAGCTTTCTTT
V gene: TRBV6-5; clone size: .; J gene: TRBJ2-1; D gene: .; CDR3 protein: CASSWQIGSYNEQFF; CDR3 DNA: TGTGCCAGCAGCTGGCAGATCGGGTCTTACAATGAGCAGTTCTTC
V gene: TRBV5-6; clone size: .; J gene: TRBJ2-3; D gene: TRBD2; CDR3 protein: CASRLSGGQDTQYF; CDR3 DNA: TGTGCCAGCAGGCTTTCGGGGGGGCAAGATACGCAGTATTTT
V gene: TRBV6-5; clone size: .; J gene: TRBJ2-5; D gene: TRBD1; CDR3 protein: CASSQTGQETQYF; CDR3 DNA: TGTGCCAGCAGCCAGACAGGGCAAGAGACCCAGTACTTC
V gene: TRBV29-1; clone size: .; J gene: TRBJ2-3; D gene: .; CDR3 protein: CSVGGPLSTDTQYF; CDR3 DNA: TGCAGCGTTGGGGGGCCGCTTAGCACAGATACGCAGTATTTT
V gene: TRBV23-1; clone size: .; J gene: TRBJ2-2; D gene: .; CDR3 protein: CASSQSPRVRRNTGELFF; CDR3 DNA: TGCGCCAGCAGTCAATCGCCCAGGGTCAGAAGGAACACCGGGGAGCTGTTTTTT
V gene: TRBV18; clone size: once; J gene: TRBJ2-6; D gene: .; CDR3 protein: CASSPLQGSSSGANVLTF; CDR3 DNA: TGTGCCAGCTCACCACTTCAGGGTTCCAGCTCTGGGGCCAACGTCCTGACTTTC
V gene: TRBV29-1; clone size: .; J gene: TRBJ1-3; D gene: .; CDR3 protein: CSAGGANSGNTIYF; CDR3 DNA: TGCAGCGCTGGGGGCGCTAACTCTGGAAACACCATATATTTT
V gene: TRBV15; clone size: .; J gene: TRBJ1-4; D gene: .; CDR3 protein: CATSRDLGAGYNEKLFF; CDR3 DNA: TGTGCCACCAGCAGAGATCTTGGGGCAGGGTACAATGAAAAACTGTTTTTT
V gene: TRBV15; clone size: .; J gene: TRBJ1-3; D gene: TRBD1; CDR3 protein: CATSRLPRGRGQTGNTIYF; CDR3 DNA: TGTGCCACCAGCAGACTCCCACGGGGAAGGGGGCAAACTGGAAACACCATATATTTT
V gene: TRBV11-3; clone size: .; J gene: TRBJ1-6; D gene: .; CDR3 protein: CASSLGNSPLHF; CDR3 DNA: TGTGCCAGCAGCCTGGGCAATTCACCCCTCCACTTT
V gene: TRBV7-2; clone size: .; J gene: TRBJ2-1; D gene: TRBD2; CDR3 protein: CASSLGTSSYNEQFF; CDR3 DNA: TGTGCCAGCAGCCTAGGGACTAGCAGTTACAATGAGCAGTTCTTC
V gene: TRBV5-6; clone size: .; J gene: TRBJ2-7; D gene: .; CDR3 protein: CASSAGDREQYF; CDR3 DNA: TGTGCCAGCAGCGCAGGTGACCGCGAGCAGTACTTC